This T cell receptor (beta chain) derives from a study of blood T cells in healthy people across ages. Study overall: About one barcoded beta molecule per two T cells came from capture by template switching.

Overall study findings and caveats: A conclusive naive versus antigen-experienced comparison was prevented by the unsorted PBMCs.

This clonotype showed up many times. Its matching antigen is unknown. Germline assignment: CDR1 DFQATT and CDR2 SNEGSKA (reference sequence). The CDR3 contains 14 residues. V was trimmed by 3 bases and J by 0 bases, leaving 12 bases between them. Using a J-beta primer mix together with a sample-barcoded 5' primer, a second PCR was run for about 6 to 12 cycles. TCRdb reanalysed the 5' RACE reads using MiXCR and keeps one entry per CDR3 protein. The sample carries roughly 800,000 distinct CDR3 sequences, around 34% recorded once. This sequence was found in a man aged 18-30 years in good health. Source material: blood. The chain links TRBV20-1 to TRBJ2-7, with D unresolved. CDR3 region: CSASGTAVSYEQYF. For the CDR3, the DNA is TGCAGTGCTAGTGGAACGGCGGTCTCCTACGAGCAGTACTTC.